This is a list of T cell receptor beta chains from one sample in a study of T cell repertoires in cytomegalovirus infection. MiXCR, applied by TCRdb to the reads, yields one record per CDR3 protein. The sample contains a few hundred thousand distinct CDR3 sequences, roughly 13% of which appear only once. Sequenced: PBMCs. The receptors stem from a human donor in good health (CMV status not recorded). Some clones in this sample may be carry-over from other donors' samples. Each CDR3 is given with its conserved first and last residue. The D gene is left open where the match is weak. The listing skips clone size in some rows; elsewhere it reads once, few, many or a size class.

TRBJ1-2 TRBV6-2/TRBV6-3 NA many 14 TGTGCCAGCAGTTACTCGACAGTATCGGTTGGCTACACCTTC CASSYSTVSVGYTF
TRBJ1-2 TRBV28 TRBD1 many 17 TGTGCCAGCAGTTTCTTGGGACAGGGACACCCCTCCTATGGCTACACCTTC CASSFLGQGHPSYGYTF
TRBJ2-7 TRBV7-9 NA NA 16 TGTGCCAGCAGCTTAGCCGGGACCGGCCTGATCGGCGAGCAGTACTTC CASSLAGTGLIGEQYF
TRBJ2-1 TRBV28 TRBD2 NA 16 TGTGCCAGCAGCGGGACTAGCGGGAGGCGCAACAATGAGCAGTTCTTC CASSGTSGRRNNEQFF
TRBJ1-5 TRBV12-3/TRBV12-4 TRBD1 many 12 TGTGCCATCCGGGACAGGGGTCAGCCCCAGCATTTT CAIRDRGQPQHF
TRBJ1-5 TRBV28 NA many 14 TGTGCCAGCAGTTTTAACGGGGACCATCAGCCCCAGCATTTT CASSFNGDHQPQHF
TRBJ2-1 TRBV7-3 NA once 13 TGTGCCAGCAGCTCCCGAAGTCGTGGTGAGCAGTTCTTC CASSSRSRGEQFF
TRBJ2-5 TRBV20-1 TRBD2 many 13 TGCAGTGGCTATAGCGGGGGGATTGAGACCCAGTACTTC CSGYSGGIETQYF
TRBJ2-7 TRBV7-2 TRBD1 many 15 TGTGCCAGCAGCTTGGGAACAGGGGGCCCCTACGAGCAGTACTTC CASSLGTGGPYEQYF
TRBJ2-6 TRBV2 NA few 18 TGTGCCAGCAGTAAAAGGGGCAACTGGTACTCTGGGGCCAACGTCCTGACTTTC CASSKRGNWYSGANVLTF
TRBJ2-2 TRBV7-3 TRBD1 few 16 TGTGCCAGCAAAGTCACAGGGGCGGTTAACACCGGGGAGCTGTTTTTT CASKVTGAVNTGELFF
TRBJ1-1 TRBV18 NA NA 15 TGTGCCAGCTCACCACTGCCCGGCCTGAACACTGAAGCTTTCTTT CASSPLPGLNTEAFF
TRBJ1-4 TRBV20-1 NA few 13 TGCAGTGCTAGAGGGACAGCTAATGAAAAACTGTTTTTT CSARGTANEKLFF
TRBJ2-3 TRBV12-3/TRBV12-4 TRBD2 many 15 TGTGCCAGCAGTTTAAGCGGGGAGAGGGAAGATACGCAGTATTTT CASSLSGEREDTQYF
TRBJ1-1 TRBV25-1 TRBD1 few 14 TGTGCCAGCGGAGTCAACAGGGGCGACACTGAAGCTTTCTTT CASGVNRGDTEAFF
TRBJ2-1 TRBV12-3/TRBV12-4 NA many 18 TGTGCCAGCAGTTTCGATGGACAGCGGGGAAGCTCCTACAATGAGCAGTTCTTC CASSFDGQRGSSYNEQFF
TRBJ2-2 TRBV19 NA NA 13 TGTGCCAGTACCAGGGTCGGGACCGGGGAGCTGTTTTTT CASTRVGTGELFF
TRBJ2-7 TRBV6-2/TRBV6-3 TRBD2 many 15 TGTGCCAGCAGCCGGGGACTAGCGGGACCCTACGAGCAGTACTTC CASSRGLAGPYEQYF
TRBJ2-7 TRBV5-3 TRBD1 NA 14 TGTGCCAGCAGCCCGGGACAGATTGACTACGAGCAGTACTTC CASSPGQIDYEQYF
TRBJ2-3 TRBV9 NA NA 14 TGTGCCAGCAGCGTAGAACTAGTCACAGATACGCAGTATTTT CASSVELVTDTQYF
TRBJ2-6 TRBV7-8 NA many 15 TGTGCCAGCAGCCCGACAGTTTCTGGGGCCAACGTCCTGACTTTC CASSPTVSGANVLTF
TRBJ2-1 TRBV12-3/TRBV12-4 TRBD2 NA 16 TGTGCCAGCAGTTTCGCTAGCGGGAGGACCTACGGTGAGCAGTTCTTC CASSFASGRTYGEQFF
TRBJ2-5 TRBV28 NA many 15 TGTGCCAGCAGTGCTCCTAGGACCGGTCAAGAGACCCAGTACTTC CASSAPRTGQETQYF
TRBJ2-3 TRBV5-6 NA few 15 TGTGCCAGCAGCTTGAGGATGGGGGGCACAGATACGCAGTATTTT CASSLRMGGTDTQYF
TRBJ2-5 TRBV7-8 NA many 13 TGTGCCAGCAGCTTCCGCCCTGGGGAGACCCAGTACTTC CASSFRPGETQYF
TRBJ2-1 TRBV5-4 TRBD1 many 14 TGTGCCAGTATCCGGGACAGGGGTAGCAATGAGCAGTTCTTC CASIRDRGSNEQFF
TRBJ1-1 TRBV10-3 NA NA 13 TGTGCCATCAGTGATCAGATTCGGGCTGAAGCTTTCTTT CAISDQIRAEAFF
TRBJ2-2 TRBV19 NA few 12 TGTGCCAGTAGTGTCCTGCCTGGGGAGCTGTTTTTT CASSVLPGELFF
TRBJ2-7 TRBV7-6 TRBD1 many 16 TGTGCCAGCAGCGAACAACAGGGGGGCGCTTCCTACGAGCAGTACTTC CASSEQQGGASYEQYF
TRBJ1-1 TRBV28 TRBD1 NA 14 TGTGCCAGCAGTTTATCTAAAGGGACAGGGGAAGCTTTCTTT CASSLSKGTGEAFF
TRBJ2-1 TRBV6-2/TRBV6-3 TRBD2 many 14 TGTGCCAGCAGTAGCGGGGGGGACTACAATGAGCAGTTCTTC CASSSGGDYNEQFF
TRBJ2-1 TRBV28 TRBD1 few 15 TGTGCCAGCAGTCAGACAGGGTCTGGGGCTAATGAGCAGTTCTTC CASSQTGSGANEQFF
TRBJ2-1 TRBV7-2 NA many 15 TGTGCCAGCAGCTTAGAGGTAAAAAAGGGCAATGAGCAGTTCTTC CASSLEVKKGNEQFF
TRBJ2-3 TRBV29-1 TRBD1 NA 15 TGCAGCGTTGGAAGCGTGACAGGGCCCACAGATACGCAGTATTTT CSVGSVTGPTDTQYF
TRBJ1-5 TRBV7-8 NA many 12 TGTGCCAGCAGCCCTGGTAATCAGCCCCAGCATTTT CASSPGNQPQHF
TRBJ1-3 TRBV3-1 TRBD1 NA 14 TGTGCCAGCACCCGGGGGACAGGGGGAAACACCATATATTTT CASTRGTGGNTIYF
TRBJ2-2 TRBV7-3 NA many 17 TGTGCCAGCAGCACAACTCTAGCGGGGACAGGGACCGGGGAGCTGTTTTTT CASSTTLAGTGTGELFF
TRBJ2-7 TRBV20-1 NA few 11 TGCAGTGCCGTTTCGGACTACGAGCAGTACTTC CSAVSDYEQYF
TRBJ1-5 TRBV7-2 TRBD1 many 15 TGTGCCAGCAGCTCTGGACAGGTTTGGGATCAGCCCCAGCATTTT CASSSGQVWDQPQHF
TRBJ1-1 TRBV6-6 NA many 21 TGTGCCAACCTCCGCGTTTTGACGACGGGGATGGAGAGATACATGAACACTGAAGCTTTCTTT CANLRVLTTGMERYMNTEAFF
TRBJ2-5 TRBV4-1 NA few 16 TGCGCCAGCAGCCACAGTGCAAGGCAAGAGGGGGAGACCCAGTACTTC CASSHSARQEGETQYF
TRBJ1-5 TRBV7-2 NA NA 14 TGTGCCAGCAGAAGATATGATAGCAATCAGCCCCAGCATTTT CASRRYDSNQPQHF
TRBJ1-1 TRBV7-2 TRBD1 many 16 TGTGCCAGCAGCCTCCAGTCGACAGGGCGTGGCACTGAAGCTTTCTTT CASSLQSTGRGTEAFF
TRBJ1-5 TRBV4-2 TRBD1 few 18 TGTGCCAGCAGCCGCGGGGACAGGGGGATTTTAAGCAATCAGCCCCAGCATTTT CASSRGDRGILSNQPQHF
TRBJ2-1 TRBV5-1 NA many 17 TGCGCCAGCAGCTTCTCAGCCGGGCAGGGGATCTACAATGAGCAGTTCTTC CASSFSAGQGIYNEQFF
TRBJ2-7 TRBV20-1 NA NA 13 TGCAGTGCCCCCCGACCCGACTCCTACGAGCAGTACTTC CSAPRPDSYEQYF
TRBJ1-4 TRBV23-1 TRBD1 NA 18 TGCGCCAGCAGTCGGGGCCACAGGGGGCGAACGACTAATGAAAAACTGTTTTTT CASSRGHRGRTTNEKLFF
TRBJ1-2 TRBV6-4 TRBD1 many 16 TGTGCCAGCAGTCCTAATCAGGGGGCGACACACTATGGCTACACCTTC CASSPNQGATHYGYTF
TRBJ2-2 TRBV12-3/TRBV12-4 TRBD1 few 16 TGTGCCAGCACCAGTGGGGACAGCTATGGCCCCGGGGAGCTGTTTTTT CASTSGDSYGPGELFF
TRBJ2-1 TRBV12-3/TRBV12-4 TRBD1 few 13 TGTGCCAGCAGTAGATTACAGGGGTCTGAGCAGTTCTTC CASSRLQGSEQFF
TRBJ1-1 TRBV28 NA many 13 TGTGCCAGCAGTTTGGAACAGGACTCTGAAGCTTTCTTT CASSLEQDSEAFF
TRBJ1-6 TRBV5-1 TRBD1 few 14 TGCGCCAGCAGCCTAACAGGGGGCGATTCACCCCTCCACTTT CASSLTGGDSPLHF
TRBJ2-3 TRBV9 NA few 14 TGTGCCAGCAGCGTAGCCCCCGGAGGAGATACGCAGTATTTT CASSVAPGGDTQYF
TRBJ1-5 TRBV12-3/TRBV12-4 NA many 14 TGTGCCAGCCGTCGTAGGGAAAGCAATCAGCCCCAGCATTTT CASRRRESNQPQHF
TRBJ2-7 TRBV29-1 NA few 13 TGCAGCGTTGTAGACCCAGGTCTCTACGAGCAGTACTTC CSVVDPGLYEQYF
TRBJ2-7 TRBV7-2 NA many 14 TGTGCCAGCAGCTTTGGACACGTTACCTACGAGCAGTACTTC CASSFGHVTYEQYF
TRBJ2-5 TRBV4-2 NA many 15 TGTGCCAGCAGCCAAGCTCTCCCGACCGGGGAGACCCAGTACTTC CASSQALPTGETQYF
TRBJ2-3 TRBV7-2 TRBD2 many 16 TGTGCCAGCAGCCAAGACAGCGGGAGGGACACAGATACGCAGTATTTT CASSQDSGRDTDTQYF
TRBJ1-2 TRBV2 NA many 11 TGTGCCAGCACCTCGATCTATGGCTACACCTTC CASTSIYGYTF
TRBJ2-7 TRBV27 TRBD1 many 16 TGTGCCAGCAGTGAAAGGCGGACAGGGGGAGGGTACGAGCAGTACTTC CASSERRTGGGYEQYF